This T cell receptor beta chain was sequenced for a study of CD8 T cells in ankylosing spondylitis (dated by TCRdb to about 2017). General notes on the study: T cell receptor beta repertoires were profiled in healthy donors and ankylosing spondylitis patients so that disease-linked TCR variants could be found. The whole study cohort included 108 healthy donors and under 30 ankylosing spondylitis patients. Peripheral blood was sampled, and synovial fluid was additionally collected from ankylosing spondylitis patients. Summary of the overall study and its limitations: The disease-linked clones were reported as significantly enriched in matched synovial fluid samples from ankylosing spondylitis patients. A TCR beta motif made up of about eight highly homologous amino acid variants appeared to be characteristic of blood from ankylosing spondylitis patients. Some of the motif variants had been reported before in the synovial fluid and blood of reactive arthritis patients, a finding that suggests common disease-initiation mechanisms. A CD8+ phenotype was shown by the disease-linked clones, which were found at relatively low frequencies in peripheral blood.

Via the germline V gene (reference sequence), CDR1 is GTSNPN and CDR2 SVGIG. V is shortened by 0 bases, J by 3 bases, and the region joining them spans 13 bases. Taken from cysteine to phenylalanine, the CDR3 has 15 residues. Of the read, only the CDR3 DNA is kept; its 45 bases are in frame from base 1. Reads for this sample came from an Illumina HiSeq 2500. Quantitative 5'-RACE with molecular barcodes was used to prepare TCR beta libraries. In the authors' own workflow: A new computational method, built on a probabilistic model of VDJ rearrangement, was used to identify disease-linked TCR variants. The public sequencing data were trimmed at Q25 with fastp and processed into clonotypes with MiXCR by TCRdb, which kept only in-frame beta chains. Identical CDR3 proteins give one entry, which carries the most common genes and DNA. The V and J calls and clone size are TCRdb's, not the authors'. Here the sample has around 770,000 distinct CDR3 sequences; 10% to 15% occur a single time. Together, the top ten hold roughly 0.51% of the sample.

Regarding this clonotype: Its antigen has not been determined. No much larger clone is present one base from it, and per-base qualities are unavailable.

The TCR was taken from a male donor with ankylosing spondylitis. The rearranged chain carries TRBV30 and TRBJ2-3, and TRBD2 may be the D gene, going by 6 matching bases. The specimen sequenced was blood, either unsorted or a sorted T cell fraction (not recorded which). The DNA reads as follows: TGTGCCTGGAGTGTTGGCAAGGAGGGGACAGATACGCAGTATTTT. The resulting protein is CAWSVGKEGTDTQYF.